The clone carrying this T cell receptor (beta chain) showed up many times. What it binds is unknown. Deletions cut 1 base from V and 5 bases from J, with 17 bases between. The CDR3 is made up of 17 amino acids. The germline V gene encodes CDR1 SEHNR and CDR2 FQNEAQ (reference sequence). In TCRdb, the reads were re-called with MiXCR into one record per CDR3 protein. The sample holds around 330,000 distinct CDR3 sequences, roughly a sixth seen once. The data are from a study of T cell repertoires in cytomegalovirus infection. Study details: Public TCR beta signatures were indicative of both CMV infection and a matching HLA type.

Whole-study findings and limits: Totalled public TCR beta family frequency picked out people who carried CMV plus the relevant HLA. In two of eight donors, the top clonotype was HLA-C-restricted CMV-specific.

The material sequenced was PBMCs. The rearrangement links TRBV7-9 to TRBJ1-4, with a possible D match to TRBD1 (5 bases). The source of this sequence is a human donor in good health (CMV status not recorded). Some clones in this sample may be carry-over from other donors' samples. The CDR3 DNA is TGTGCCAGCAGCTTAGTTGTTTGGGGCAGCAGGAATGAAAAACTGTTTTTT. Its protein product is CASSLVVWGSRNEKLFF. The full variable domain, its missing parts supplied by reference TRBV7-9 and TRBJ1-4, is DTGVSQNPRHKITKRGQNVTFRCDPISEHNRLYWYRQTLGQGPEFLTYFQNEAQLEKSRLLSDRFSAERPKGSFSTLEIQRTEQGDSAMYLCASSLVVWGSRNEKLFFGSGTQLSVL.